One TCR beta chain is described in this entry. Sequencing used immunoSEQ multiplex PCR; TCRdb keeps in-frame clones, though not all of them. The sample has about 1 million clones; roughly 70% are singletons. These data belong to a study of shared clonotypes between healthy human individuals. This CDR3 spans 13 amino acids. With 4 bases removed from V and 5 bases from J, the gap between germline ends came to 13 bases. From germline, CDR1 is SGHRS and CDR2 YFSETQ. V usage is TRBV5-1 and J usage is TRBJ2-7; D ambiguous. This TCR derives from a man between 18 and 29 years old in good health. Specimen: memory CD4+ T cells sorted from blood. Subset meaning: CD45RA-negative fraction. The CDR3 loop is CASSVEGRNEQYF. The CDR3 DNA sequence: TGCGCCAGCAGCGTGGAAGGGCGGAACGAGCAGTACTTC.